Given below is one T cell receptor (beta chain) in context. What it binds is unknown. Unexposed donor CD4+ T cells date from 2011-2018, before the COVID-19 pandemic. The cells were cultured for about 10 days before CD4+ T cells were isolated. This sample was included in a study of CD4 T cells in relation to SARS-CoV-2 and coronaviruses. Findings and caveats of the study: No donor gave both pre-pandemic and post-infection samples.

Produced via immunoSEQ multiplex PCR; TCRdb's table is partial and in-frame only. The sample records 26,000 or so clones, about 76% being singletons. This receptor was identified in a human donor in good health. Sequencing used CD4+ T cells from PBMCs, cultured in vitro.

CDR3 region: CASSPVREGEQYF. CDR3 coding DNA: TGTGCCAGCAGCCCTGTAAGGGAGGGGGAGCAGTACTTC. The chain couples TRBV7-9 to TRBJ2-7; TRBD2 matches 7 bases. V dropped 5 bases and J dropped 7; count of bases not matched to a gene: 8. The CDR3 contains 13 residues. Germline CDR1 SEHNR, CDR2 FQNEAQ (reference sequence).